This T cell receptor (beta chain) is drawn from a study of tumor-infiltrating lymphocytes in localized non-small cell lung cancer. Study-level background: Patients included smokers and never-smokers with various histologies, some sampled after neoadjuvant chemotherapy. Each patient gave resected tumor and non-adjacent uninvolved lung tissue.

CDR3 length: 15 residues. Deletions cut 0 bases from V and 2 bases from J, with 10 bases between. Germline CDR1 SGDLS, CDR2 YYNGEE. This clone was observed once. TCRdb keeps only in-frame clones here, not all; method: immunoSEQ multiplex PCR. The repertoire holds just under 30,000 clones, 80% to 90% seen once, with roughly 2% in the top ten. The J gene is TRBJ2-3, the V gene TRBV9; D uncertain. The sample taken for sequencing was lung tumor tissue. The TCR sequence derives from a human donor with non-small cell lung cancer. The CDR3 region is CASSVVQAATDTQYF. In DNA, the CDR3 is TGTGCCAGCAGCGTAGTTCAGGCGGCCACAGATACGCAGTATTTT. The full variable domain, rest sourced from reference TRBV9 and TRBJ2-3, is DSGVTQTPKHLITATGQRVTLRCSPRSGDLSVYWYQQSLDQGLQFLIQYYNGEERAKGNILERFSAQQFPDLHSELNLSSLELGDSALYFCASSVVQAATDTQYFGPGTRLTVL.